This section outlines one TCR beta chain sequence together with its context. Here immunoSEQ multiplex PCR was the method, and the copy in TCRdb shows in-frame clones only, minus some. The repertoire holds over 200,000 clones, roughly 80% seen once, with roughly 5% in the top ten. Germline CDR1 SGHNT, CDR2 YYREEE (reference sequence). The J segment lost 9 bases and the V segment lost 1 base, leaving 13 bases of the junction unmatched. The CDR3 extends over 17 amino acids. The source of the sample is a study of blood T cell repertoires in COVID-19. This receptor was identified in a human donor in a cohort sampled during active COVID-19. Sequencing was performed on peripheral blood. The genes are TRBV5-4 and TRBJ1-6; 7 positions match TRBD1. CDR3 residues: CASSLNRGSRVSSPLHF. DNA for the CDR3: TGTGCCAGCAGCTTGAACAGGGGCTCCCGGGTCTCTTCACCCCTCCACTTT.